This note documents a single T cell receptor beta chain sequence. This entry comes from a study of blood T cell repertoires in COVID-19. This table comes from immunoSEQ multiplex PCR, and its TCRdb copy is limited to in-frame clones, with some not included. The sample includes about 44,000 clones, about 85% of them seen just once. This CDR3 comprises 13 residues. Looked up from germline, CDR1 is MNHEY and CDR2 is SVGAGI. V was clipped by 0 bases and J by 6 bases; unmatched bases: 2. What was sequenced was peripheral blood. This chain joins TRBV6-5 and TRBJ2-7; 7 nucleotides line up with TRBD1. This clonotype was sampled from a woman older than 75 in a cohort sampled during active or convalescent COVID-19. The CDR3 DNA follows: TGTGCCAGCAGTTACTCGACAGGGCTCGAGCAGTACTTC. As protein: CASSYSTGLEQYF.